This entry lists 19 T cell receptor beta chains sequenced from one sample in a study of control samples from healthy donors and cancer patients. Clones were read by immunoSEQ multiplex PCR, and TCRdb kept only the in-frame ones, dropping some. The data contain about 180,000 clones, more than 90% of them singletons. The source material was blood. All receptors derive from a man aged 25 to 40 in good health.

In regard to this clone: Other nucleotide sequences in the sample specify the same CDR3. This sequence joins TRBV7-8 and TRBJ2-3, with 9 bases matching TRBD2. This CDR3 comprises 15 residues. Germline CDR1 and CDR2: SGHVS and FQNEAQ. With 1 base clipped from V and 3 bases from J, the junction kept 2 bases outside the gene matches. CDR3 sequence reads: CASSLGLAGTDTQYF. The DNA for the CDR3 is TGTGCCAGCAGCTTAGGTCTAGCGGGAACAGATACGCAGTATTTT.

The chain employs TRBV24-1 and TRBJ1-2, with 9 nucleotides matching TRBD1. J was trimmed by 7 bases and V by 2 bases; bases with no gene match: 4. The CDR3 is 14 residues long. Germline V gene data show CDR1 as KGHDR and CDR2 as SFDVKD. The CDR3 loop is CATSDSGQGIGYTF. The DNA of the CDR3 is TGTGCCACCAGTGATTCGGGACAGGGAATTGGCTACACCTTC.

The chain uses TRBV6-2 or TRBV6-3 and TRBJ1-1; no clear D gene. This CDR3 spans 15 amino acids. In germline, CDR1 is MNHEY, CDR2 SVGEGT. Between the trimmed V and J ends, which lost 0 bases and 4 bases, there was a span of 12 bases. The CDR3 DNA sequence: TGTGCCAGCAGTTACTCTCGGGTTGGTGGCACTGAAGCTTTCTTT. Translating it yields CASSYSRVGGTEAFF.

The chain joins TRBV11-3 to TRBJ2-2, with 8 bases lining up with TRBD2. Germline V gene data show CDR1 as SGHNT and CDR2 as YENEEA. The ends lost 4 bases at V and 9 bases at J; junction bases unmatched: 10. CDR3 length: 15 amino acids. CDR3 residues: CASSSRGGGSRELFF. CDR3 coding DNA: TGTGCCAGCAGCTCCCGAGGCGGGGGGAGCCGGGAGCTGTTTTTT.

The rearrangement links TRBV4-1 to TRBJ2-3, with 7 bases matching TRBD2. V lost 0 bases and J lost 0; bases outside the gene matches: 3. Germline V gene lookup returns CDR1 MGHRA and CDR2 YSYEKL. The CDR3 totals 16 residues. The CDR3 region is CASSQERGESTDTQYF. The CDR3 DNA is TGCGCCAGCAGCCAAGAACGGGGGGAAAGCACAGATACGCAGTATTTT.

The chain is built from TRBV6-5 and TRBJ1-6; D is unresolved. This CDR3 has 14 residues. Germline lookup yields CDR1 MNHEY and CDR2 SVGAGI. V gave up 7 bases and J gave up 4 bases, with 11 bases separating them. CDR3 DNA: TGTGCCAGCAAAGGGTCGGGGTATAATTCACCCCTCCACTTT. It encodes CASKGSGYNSPLHF.

The chain couples TRBV30 to TRBJ1-3; no clear D gene. The CDR3 runs to 13 residues. Between the trimmed V and J ends, which lost 3 bases and 0 bases, there was a span of 6 bases. CDR1 and CDR2 (germline): GTSNPN, SVGIG (reference sequence). The CDR3 is CAWRPFSGNTIYF. In DNA, the CDR3 is TGTGCCTGGAGGCCCTTCTCTGGAAACACCATATATTTT.

This chain uses TRBV29-1 with TRBJ1-1; D is unresolved. Trimming left V 6 bases short and J 0 bases short, with 8 bases between. Germline values: CDR1 SQVTM, CDR2 ANQGSEA. This CDR3 has 12 amino acids. Written as DNA, the CDR3 is TGCAGCGTAAGGATCCTGAACACTGAAGCTTTCTTT. This gives the protein CSVRILNTEAFF.

The J gene is TRBJ2-7, the V gene TRBV28, with a weak D call TRBD1 (6 bases). This CDR3 has 14 amino acids. V was pared by 4 bases and J by 6 bases, with 16 bases between. CDR1 and CDR2 from the germline V gene are MDHEN and SYDVKM. The CDR3 DNA sequence: TGTGCCAGCAGTTACCCAAACCACAGGGTCGAGCAGTACTTC. It specifies CASSYPNHRVEQYF.

The genes are TRBV5-4 and TRBJ2-7; 7 bases agree with TRBD1. The CDR3 totals 14 residues. Losses at the gene ends were 3 bases for V and 0 bases for J; bases not matched to a gene: 3. Germline V gene data show CDR1 as SGHNT and CDR2 as YYREEE (reference sequence). The CDR3 is CASSWDRTSYEQYF. The CDR3 coding sequence is TGTGCCAGCAGCTGGGACAGAACCTCCTACGAGCAGTACTTC.

The chain combines TRBV27 with TRBJ2-7; no clear D gene. V lost 4 bases to trimming and J lost 0 bases, with 10 bases between them. Germline values: CDR1 MNHEY, CDR2 SMNVEV (reference sequence). This CDR3 region has 14 residues. Here the CDR3 reads CASSYADNSYEQYF. The CDR3 DNA is TGTGCCAGCAGTTACGCCGACAACTCCTACGAGCAGTACTTC.

The chain employs TRBV5-4 and TRBJ1-1; 8 positions agree with TRBD1. The length of the CDR3 is 15 residues. V was pared by 4 bases and J by 0 bases, with 5 bases of the junction left unmatched. CDR1 and CDR2 from the germline V gene are SGHNT and YYREEE (reference sequence). CDR3 loop: CASSPRQGMNTEAFF. In nucleotides, the CDR3 is TGTGCCAGCAGCCCGAGACAGGGGATGAACACTGAAGCTTTCTTT.

The CDR3 coding sequence is TGTGCCAGCAGGGACATTCCCAATCAGCCCCAGCATTTT. Translation: CASRDIPNQPQHF. The rearrangement joins TRBV28 to TRBJ1-5, with TRBD1 as a possible D gene (5 bases). Germline CDR1 and CDR2: MDHEN and SYDVKM. The CDR3 consists of 13 residues. V gave up 6 bases and J gave up 3 bases, with 9 bases separating them. Looking up the rest from reference TRBV28 and TRBJ1-5 gives the full variable domain: DVKVTQSSRYLVKRTGEKVFLECVQDMDHENMFWYRQDPGLGLRLIYFSYDVKMKEKGDIPEGYSVSREKKERFSLILESASTNQTSMYLCASRDIPNQPQHFGDGTRLSIL.

This clone was recorded a few times. The rearrangement links TRBV7-7 to TRBJ2-1, with a weak D call TRBD1 (6 bases). CDR1 and CDR2 (germline): SSHAT, FNYEAQ (reference sequence). The CDR3 runs to 15 residues. The germline V and J ends were trimmed by 4 bases and 0 bases, with 10 bases remaining between them. This CDR3 reads CASSSTGSSYNEQFF. DNA for the CDR3: TGTGCCAGCAGCTCCACAGGGAGCTCCTACAATGAGCAGTTCTTC.

V usage is TRBV20-1 and J usage is TRBJ2-3, with TRBD2 as a possible D gene (6 bases). CDR3 length: 15 amino acids. Germline CDR1 and CDR2: DFQATT and SNEGSKA (reference sequence). V lost 3 bases and J lost 0, with 13 bases in between. CDR3 region: CSASGGKGSTDTQYF. Here the CDR3 DNA reads TGCAGTGCTAGTGGGGGGAAGGGGAGCACAGATACGCAGTATTTT.

The V call is TRBV27, the J call TRBJ2-5; TRBD1 matches 7 bases. Germline V gene lookup returns CDR1 MNHEY and CDR2 SMNVEV (reference sequence). CDR3 length equals 15 residues. V shed 2 bases, J shed 7 bases, and the junction held 10 bases outside the gene matches. The CDR3: CASSLRQGDSGTQYF. The CDR3 nucleotides are TGTGCCAGCAGTTTAAGACAGGGCGATTCGGGGACCCAGTACTTC.

CDR3 region: CASSRDPWGSYEQYF. In nucleotides, the CDR3 is TGTGCCAGCAGCAGGGACCCATGGGGCTCCTACGAGCAGTACTTC. This rearrangement joins TRBV11-2 to TRBJ2-7; D possibly uses TRBD1 or TRBD2 (5 bases each). The germline V and J ends were trimmed by 5 bases and 0 bases, with 14 bases remaining between them. Germline assignment: CDR1 SGHAT and CDR2 FQNNGV. The CDR3 consists of 15 residues.

This sequence joins TRBV14 and TRBJ1-1, with D hard to call. Germline assignment: CDR1 SGHDN and CDR2 FVKESK. The CDR3 spans 14 residues. V was pared by 6 bases and J by 0 bases, with 11 bases between. The CDR3 sequence is CASSLSGLNTEAFF. Here the CDR3 DNA reads TGTGCCAGCAGTCTTTCCGGATTGAACACTGAAGCTTTCTTT.

The chain links TRBV6-6 to TRBJ1-5; D ambiguous. Germline CDR1 MNHNY, CDR2 SVGAGI (reference sequence). The CDR3 has 16 amino acids. Trimming left V 4 bases short and J 7 bases short, with 20 bases between. Here the CDR3 reads CASSFPSATLGQPQHF. The CDR3, as DNA: TGTGCCAGCAGTTTCCCGAGCGCGACATTAGGACAGCCCCAGCATTTT.